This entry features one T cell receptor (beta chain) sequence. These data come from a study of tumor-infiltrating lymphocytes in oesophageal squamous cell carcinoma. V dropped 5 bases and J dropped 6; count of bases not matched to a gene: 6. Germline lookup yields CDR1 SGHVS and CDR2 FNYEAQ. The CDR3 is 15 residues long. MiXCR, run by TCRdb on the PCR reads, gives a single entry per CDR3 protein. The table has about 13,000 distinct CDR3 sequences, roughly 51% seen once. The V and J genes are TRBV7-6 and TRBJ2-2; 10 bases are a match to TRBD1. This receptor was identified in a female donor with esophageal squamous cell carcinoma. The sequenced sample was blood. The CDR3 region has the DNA TGTGCCAGCAGCCCCTGGACAGGGGGTTCCGGGGAGCTGTTTTTT. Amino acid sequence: CASSPWTGGSGELFF.